The clone carrying this TCR beta chain was seen more than once but under ten times. RNA transcripts were the source from which TCR beta CDR3 regions were amplified. Scientists carried out first-round RT-PCR using HTBI primers and then a second-round multiplex PCR. TCRdb called the multiplex PCR reads again in MiXCR, with one record for every CDR3 protein. The data contain about 640,000 distinct CDR3 sequences, roughly 39% of them singletons. CDR3 length equals 18 residues. Germline V lookup: CDR1 MGHRA, CDR2 YSYEKL. Trimming took 1 base from V and 1 from J; bases not matched to a gene: 10. These data are taken from a study of Graves' ophthalmopathy and Graves' hyperthyroidism.

The rearrangement links TRBV4-1 to TRBJ1-5; 7 bases fit TRBD1. This clonotype originated in an adult man with Graves' ophthalmopathy. The sequenced sample was peripheral blood. The CDR3 DNA reads as TGCGCCAGCAGCCAAGGATGGGGTGCAGGGGGAAGCAATCAGCCCCAGCATTTT. Protein: CASSQGWGAGGSNQPQHF.